The clone carrying this T cell receptor (beta chain) appeared a single time. Its specificity is unknown. The repertoire was sequenced with immunoSEQ multiplex PCR; TCRdb's copy has only in-frame clones and lacks some. The profile shows some 310,000 clones, roughly 80% of them singletons. The data belong to a study of cytotoxic CD8 clonotypes in ibrutinib-treated CLL. Overall study results and limits: Researchers report that baseline clonality outpaced age-matched healthy donors and tracked circulating CD8+ T-cell counts.

The CDR3 runs to 14 residues. V lost 0 bases to trimming and J lost 5 bases, with 14 bases between them. The germline V gene has CDR1 SQVTM and CDR2 ANQGSEA. The V call is TRBV29-1, the J call TRBJ2-7; D unresolved. The sequencing used PBMCs, collected before ibrutinib treatment. This receptor was taken from a human donor with chronic lymphocytic leukemia. The CDR3 nucleotides are TGCAGCGTTGAAGAGAAAGTGGCTCCACACGAGCAGTACTTC. This encodes CSVEEKVAPHEQYF.